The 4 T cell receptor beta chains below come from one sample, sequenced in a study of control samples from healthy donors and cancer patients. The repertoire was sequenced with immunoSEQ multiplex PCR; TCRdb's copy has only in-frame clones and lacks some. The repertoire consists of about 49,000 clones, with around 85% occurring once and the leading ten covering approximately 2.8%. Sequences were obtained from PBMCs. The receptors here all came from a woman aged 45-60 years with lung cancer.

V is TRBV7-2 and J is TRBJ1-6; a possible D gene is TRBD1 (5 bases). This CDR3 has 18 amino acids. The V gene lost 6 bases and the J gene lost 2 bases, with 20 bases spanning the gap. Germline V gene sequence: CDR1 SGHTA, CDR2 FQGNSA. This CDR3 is CASREAGGSRTYNSPLHF. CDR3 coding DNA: TGTGCCAGCAGGGAAGCTGGGGGAAGCAGGACCTATAATTCACCCCTCCACTTT.

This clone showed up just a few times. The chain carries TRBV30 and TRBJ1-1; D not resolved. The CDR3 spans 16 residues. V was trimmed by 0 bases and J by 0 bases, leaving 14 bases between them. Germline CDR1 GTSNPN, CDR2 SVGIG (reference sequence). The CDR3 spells CAWSVSALILNTEAFF. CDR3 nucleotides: TGTGCCTGGAGTGTATCGGCACTTATCTTGAACACTGAAGCTTTCTTT.

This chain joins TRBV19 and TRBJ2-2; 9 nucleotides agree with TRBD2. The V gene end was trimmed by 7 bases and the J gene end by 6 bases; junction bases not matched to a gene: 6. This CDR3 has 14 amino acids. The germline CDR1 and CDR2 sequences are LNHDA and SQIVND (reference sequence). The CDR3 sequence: CASNGGGVAGELFF. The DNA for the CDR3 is TGTGCCAGTAACGGCGGGGGGGTCGCCGGGGAGCTGTTTTTT.

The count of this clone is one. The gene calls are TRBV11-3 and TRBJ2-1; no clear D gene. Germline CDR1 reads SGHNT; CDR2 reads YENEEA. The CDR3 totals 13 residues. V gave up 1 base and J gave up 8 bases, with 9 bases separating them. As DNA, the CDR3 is TGTGCCAGCAGCTTAGGCCATGGTTATGAGCAGTTCTTC. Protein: CASSLGHGYEQFF.